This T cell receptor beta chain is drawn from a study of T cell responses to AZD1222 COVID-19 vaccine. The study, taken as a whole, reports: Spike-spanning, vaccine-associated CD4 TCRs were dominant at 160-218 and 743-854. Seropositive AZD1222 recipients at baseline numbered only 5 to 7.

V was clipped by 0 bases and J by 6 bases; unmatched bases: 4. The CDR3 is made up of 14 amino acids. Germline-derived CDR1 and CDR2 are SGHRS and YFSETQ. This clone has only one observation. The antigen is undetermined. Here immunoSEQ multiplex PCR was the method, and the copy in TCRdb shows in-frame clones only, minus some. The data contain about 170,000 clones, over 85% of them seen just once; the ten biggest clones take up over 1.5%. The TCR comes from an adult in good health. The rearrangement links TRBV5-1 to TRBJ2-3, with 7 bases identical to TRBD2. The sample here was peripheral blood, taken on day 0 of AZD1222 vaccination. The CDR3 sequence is CASSLGEGVDTQYF. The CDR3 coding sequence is TGCGCCAGCAGCTTGGGGGAGGGCGTTGATACGCAGTATTTT.